This entry lists 4 T cell receptor beta chains sequenced from one sample in a study of T cells of healthy individuals. TCRdb used MiXCR to reprocess the 5' RACE reads, holding one entry per CDR3 protein. The sample includes 85,000 to 100,000 distinct CDR3 sequences, 15% to 20% of them seen just once. These receptors were collected from a human donor in good health.

Many counts were recorded for this clonotype. This chain links TRBV5-4 with TRBJ2-3; tentatively, D is TRBD1 or TRBD2 (5 bases each). The CDR3 totals 15 residues. CDR1 is SGHNT and CDR2 is YYREEE in the germline V gene (reference sequence). The ends were cut back, 1 base at V and 8 bases at J, with 17 bases in the middle. The CDR3 region has the DNA TGTGCCAGCAGCTTGTCCCCCGTGGGGGAGAGTACGCAGTATTTT. It encodes CASSLSPVGESTQYF. Full variable domain (remainder filled in from reference TRBV5-4 and TRBJ2-3): ETGVTQSPTHLIKTRGQQVTLRCSSQSGHNTVSWYQQALGQGPQFIFQYYREEENGRGNFPPRFSGLQFPNYSSELNVNALELDDSALYLCASSLSPVGESTQYFGPGTRLTVL.

This clonotype has more than one count but fewer than ten. This CDR3 reads CASSLSRTAYEQYF. In nucleotides, the CDR3 is TGTGCCAGCAGTTTAAGCAGGACGGCCTACGAGCAGTACTTC. The chain combines TRBV28 with TRBJ2-7; unclear D gene. V was trimmed by 2 bases and J by 2 bases, leaving 10 bases between them. Germline lookup yields CDR1 MDHEN and CDR2 SYDVKM. The CDR3 totals 14 residues.

This clonotype was counted a few times. The CDR3 region is CASSLAGSSDGYTF. CDR3 DNA sequence: TGCGCCAGCAGCTTGGCCGGCAGCTCAGATGGCTACACCTTC. The chain links TRBV5-1 to TRBJ1-2; D is unclear. This CDR3 region has 14 residues. V shed 0 bases and J shed 6 bases, with 12 bases lying between them. Germline assignment: CDR1 SGHRS and CDR2 YFSETQ. Looking up the rest from reference TRBV5-1 and TRBJ1-2 gives the full variable domain: KAGVTQTPRYLIKTRGQQVTLSCSPISGHRSVSWYQQTPGQGLQFLFEYFSETQRNKGNFPGRFSGRQFSNSRSEMNVSTLELGDSALYLCASSLAGSSDGYTFGSGTRLTVV.

This chain connects TRBV5-5 to TRBJ2-1; D is possibly TRBD2 (6 bases). CDR1 is SGHKS and CDR2 is YYEKEE in the germline V gene (reference sequence). Trimming stripped 5 bases from V and 0 bases from J, with 15 bases between. This CDR3 is 16 amino acids long. This chain's CDR3 is CASSSPRGSSYNEQFF. The CDR3 DNA sequence: TGTGCCAGCAGTAGCCCTCGGGGGAGCTCCTACAATGAGCAGTTCTTC. Combining the CDR3 with reference TRBV5-5 and TRBJ2-1 gives the whole variable domain DAGVTQSPTHLIKTRGQQVTLRCSPISGHKSVSWYQQVLGQGPQFIFQYYEKEERGRGNFPDRFSARQFPNYSSELNVNALLLGDSALYLCASSSPRGSSYNEQFFGPGTRLTVL.